The sequence of this TCR beta chain was determined in a study of blood T cell repertoires in COVID-19. The CDR3 extends over 16 amino acids. Here immunoSEQ multiplex PCR was the method, and the copy in TCRdb shows in-frame clones only, minus some. The sample carries hundreds of thousands of clones, approximately 90% recorded once. The chain carries TRBV21-1 and TRBJ1-2; the table's D gene call, TRBD1, was not cross checked with the DNA. TRBV21-1 is described as a pseudogene. This sequence originates from a woman younger than 30 who had recovered from COVID-19. Sequencing was carried out using peripheral blood. The CDR3 DNA follows: TGTGCCAGCAGCAAAAGGTTACAGGGAGCTAACTATGGCTACACCTTC. The encoded protein is CASSKRLQGANYGYTF.